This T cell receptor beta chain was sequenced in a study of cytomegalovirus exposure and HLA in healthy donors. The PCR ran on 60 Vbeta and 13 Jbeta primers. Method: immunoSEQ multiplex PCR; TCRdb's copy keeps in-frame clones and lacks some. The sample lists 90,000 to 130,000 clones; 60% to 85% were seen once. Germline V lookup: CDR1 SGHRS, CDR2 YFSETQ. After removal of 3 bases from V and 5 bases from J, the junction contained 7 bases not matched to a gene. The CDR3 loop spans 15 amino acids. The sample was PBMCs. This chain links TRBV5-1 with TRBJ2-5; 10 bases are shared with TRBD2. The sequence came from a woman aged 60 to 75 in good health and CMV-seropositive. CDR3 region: CASSSLAGAAETQYF. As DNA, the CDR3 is TGCGCCAGCAGCTCCCTAGCGGGAGCTGCGGAGACCCAGTACTTC.